Detailed here is one T cell receptor (beta chain). TCRdb keeps only in-frame clones here, not all; method: immunoSEQ multiplex PCR. This table holds 30,000 to 35,000 clones, approximately 89% found once. Trimming pared 5 bases from V and 5 bases from J, leaving 16 bases between. Per germline, CDR1 MDHEN and CDR2 SYDVKM. This CDR3 is 15 amino acids long. These data come from a study of OX40 agonist ivuxolimab in advanced cancers. Study-wide context: Hepatocellular carcinoma, melanoma, renal cell or head and neck cancer affected the dose-escalation patients.

The TCR comes from an adult with an advanced solid tumor such as melanoma, head and neck, liver or kidney cancer. The chain carries TRBV28 and TRBJ1-5, with D possibly TRBD1 on 5 matching bases. The sample consisted of CD4+ or CD8+ T cells sorted from blood, taken in a trial of the OX40 agonist ivuxolimab. The CDR3 sequence is CASSPMGVGDQPQHF. DNA for the CDR3: TGTGCCAGCAGTCCTATGGGGGTCGGGGATCAGCCCCAGCATTTT.